This paragraph reports one T cell receptor beta chain. These data are taken from a study of T cells after yellow fever vaccination. Making TCR cDNA involved 5'RACE template switching, which added UMIs and a universal primer site. TCRdb independently ran MiXCR on the 5' RACE reads; one entry per CDR3 protein. The sample includes just over 300,000 distinct CDR3 sequences, around 3.9% seen only once; the top ten take about 25%. CDR1 is SGHRS, CDR2 YFSETQ, per germline. The V end lost 1 base, the J end lost 7 bases, and 12 bases lay between the germline ends. The CDR3 loop spans 14 amino acids. The V gene is TRBV5-1, the J gene TRBJ2-1; D is ambiguous. The TCR sequence derives from a man between 18 and 35 years old who received the YFV17D yellow fever vaccine. The sample in question was PBMCs, obtained on the day of the yellow fever booster vaccination. This CDR3 reads CASSLLGSVNEQFF. The CDR3 bases are TGCGCCAGCAGCTTGCTCGGTTCGGTAAATGAGCAGTTCTTC.